This TCR beta chain was captured in a study of T cells expressing NK-cell markers. At the level of the study: Seven HCMV-seropositive donors and one seronegative donor made up the eight sequenced donors.

TCRdb processed the 5' RACE reads again and assigns one entry to each CDR3 protein, with no DNA. The repertoire shows around 550,000 distinct CDR3 sequences; the top ten hold around 3.3%. The CDR3 consists of 15 residues. The germline CDR1 and CDR2 sequences are SGHTA and FQGNSA. V and J are TRBV7-2 and TRBJ2-4. The material sequenced was blood T cells: a sorted CD56 or NKG2C T cell subset, CD4+ or CD8+ T cells, or bulk PBMC T cells (not recorded which). This sequence originates from a man aged 18 to 29 in good health. The CDR3 reads CASSLNWSGKNIQYF. Supplemented by reference TRBV7-2 and TRBJ2-4, the full variable domain reads GAGVSQSPSNKVTEKGKDVELRCDPISGHTALYWYRQSLGQGLEFLIYFQGNSAPDKSGLPSDRFSAERTGGSVSTLTIQRTQQEDSAVYLCASSLNWSGKNIQYFGAGTRLSVL.